This TCR beta chain came from a study of CD8 T cells in ankylosing spondylitis. Trimming pared 6 bases from V and 3 bases from J, leaving 10 bases between. The CDR3 loop spans 13 amino acids. Germline V gene sequence: CDR1 SGHDT, CDR2 YYEEEE. Notes on the study in general: In the blood and synovial fluid of reactive arthritis, some motif variants had been previously reported. Reportedly, disease-linked clones are significantly enriched in ankylosing spondylitis patients' matched synovial fluid. A motif of eight highly homologous TCR beta variants was seen as apparently characteristic of ankylosing spondylitis blood.

Libraries for TCR beta were made by quantitative 5'-RACE with molecular barcodes. Each CDR3 protein is one row after TCRdb ran MiXCR on the 5' RACE reads. The repertoire holds approximately 250,000 distinct CDR3 sequences, with roughly 32% as singletons. Notes on this clonotype: Its target is unknown.

The specimen was blood, either unsorted or a sorted T cell fraction (not recorded which). The receptor was derived from a male donor with ankylosing spondylitis or in good health (not recorded which). The J gene is TRBJ1-3, the V gene TRBV5-6; D might be TRBD1 (5 bases). CDR3 region: CASTYGGGNTIYF. DNA for the CDR3: TGTGCCAGCACCTACGGGGGTGGAAACACCATATATTTT.